The source of this T cell receptor (beta chain) is a study of T-cell reconstitution after alpha-beta-depleted transplantation in children. As concerns this clonotype: Its specificity is not known.

As it was prepared, the TCRbeta library received unique molecular identifiers. TCRdb reprocessed the PCR reads via MiXCR and lists one record per CDR3 protein. Among 500,000 to 600,000 distinct CDR3 sequences, roughly a quarter were seen once, and the ten largest hold around a third. The CDR3 runs 14 residues. V shed 2 bases and J shed 7 bases, with 12 bases lying between them. Per germline, CDR1 MDHEN and CDR2 SYDVKM. Points from the study as a whole: Expanded graft clones numbering several hundred reportedly gave rise to alpha-beta T cells about two months after transplant. By one year post-transplant, T-cell counts and diversity largely arose from T cells that were newly produced. Elevated TCRbeta diversity at day 60 was traced, in some patients, to surviving recipient T cells and thymic progenitors.

Sample: PBMCs, taken before TCRalphabeta/CD19-depleted stem cell transplant. The chain combines TRBV28 with TRBJ2-1; D is unclear. The receptor was derived from a boy under three years old with Wiskott-Aldrich syndrome, due to receive a stem cell transplant. CDR3 amino acids: CASSLGPIPNEQFF. The CDR3, as DNA: TGTGCCAGCAGTTTAGGGCCGATCCCTAATGAGCAGTTCTTC. Together with reference TRBV28 and TRBJ2-1, the CDR3 gives the full variable domain: DVKVTQSSRYLVKRTGEKVFLECVQDMDHENMFWYRQDPGLGLRLIYFSYDVKMKEKGDIPEGYSVSREKKERFSLILESASTNQTSMYLCASSLGPIPNEQFFGPGTRLTVL.